This is a list of T cell receptor beta chains from one sample in a study of shared clonotypes between healthy human individuals. Here immunoSEQ multiplex PCR was the method, and the copy in TCRdb shows in-frame clones only, minus some. The repertoire has 2.5 million or so clones, around nine tenths of them found once; the top ten carry roughly 0.14%. Sequenced material: naive CD4+ T cells sorted from blood. The receptors derive from a man in his late teens or twenties in good health. The CDR3 runs from the conserved cysteine through the conserved F or W. D genes are given only for firm matches. A clone size is listed for some rows: how often the clone was seen (once, few, many), or a class if it is expanded.

d_call	j_call	clone_size	v_call	cdr3_nt	cdr3_aa
NA	TRBJ2-3	NA	TRBV6-5	TGTGCCAGCAGTACCCGACCGTCAGATACGCAGTATTTT	CASSTRPSDTQYF
NA	TRBJ2-5	NA	TRBV29-1	TGCAGCGTTGAGTTGGGCGCCGACGGGACCCAGTACTTC	CSVELGADGTQYF
TRBD1	TRBJ2-7	NA	TRBV4-1	TGCGCCAGCAGCCAACGACAGGGGGAGGGCTACGAGCAGTACTTC	CASSQRQGEGYEQYF
NA	TRBJ2-7	NA	TRBV6-5	TGTGCCAGCAGTTACCGAACGCCCCCAACCTCCTACGAGCAGTACTTC	CASSYRTPPTSYEQYF
TRBD2	TRBJ2-3	NA	TRBV29-1	TGCAGCGTGGAGGGGACTAGCGGATTCTTTAGCACAGATACGCAGTATTTT	CSVEGTSGFFSTDTQYF
NA	TRBJ1-4	NA	TRBV5-4	TGTGCCAGCAGCTTCCCGGGGGCAAGTGAAAAACTGTTTTTT	CASSFPGASEKLFF
NA	TRBJ2-7	NA	TRBV18	TGTGCCAGCTCCGCTTCGGGCGAGCAGTACTTC	CASSASGEQYF
TRBD2	TRBJ2-1	NA	TRBV11-2	TGTGCCAGCAGCCCCCGGGCTAGCGGGCCAATTGAGCAGTTCTTC	CASSPRASGPIEQFF
TRBD2	TRBJ2-3	NA	TRBV10-3	TGTGCCACACTAGCGGGAGAAACAGATACGCAGTATTTT	CATLAGETDTQYF
TRBD2	TRBJ2-5	NA	TRBV9	TGTGCCAGCAGCTTTCAAGCGGGAGTGGGAGAGACCCAGTACTTC	CASSFQAGVGETQYF
NA	TRBJ2-2	NA	TRBV18	TGTGCCAGCTCACCACTTGGTGCAGCGAACACCGGGGAGCTGTTTTTT	CASSPLGAANTGELFF
NA	TRBJ2-3	NA	TRBV9	TGTGCCAGCAGCGTAGGCCGGGGGCGCGCAGATACGCAGTATTTT	CASSVGRGRADTQYF
NA	TRBJ1-3	NA	TRBV11-2	TGTGCCAGCAGCTTAGGAGGCGGGAGCTCTGGAAACACCATATATTTT	CASSLGGGSSGNTIYF
TRBD1	TRBJ1-2	NA	TRBV19	TGTGCCAGTAGTAGGGACAGATCGACCTATGGCTACACCTTC	CASSRDRSTYGYTF
NA	TRBJ1-4	NA	TRBV19	TGTGCCAGTAGTACACAGGGAACGTCTAATGAAAAACTGTTTTTT	CASSTQGTSNEKLFF
TRBD2	TRBJ2-7	NA	TRBV27	TGTGCCAGCAGTCAAGGGCCCGGACTAGCGGGAGCCCCCTACGAGCAGTACTTC	CASSQGPGLAGAPYEQYF
NA	TRBJ2-2	NA	TRBV6-1	TGTGCCAGCGGGAGACAGGTCCTGAACACCGGGGAGCTGTTTTTT	CASGRQVLNTGELFF
NA	TRBJ2-7	NA	TRBV6-5	TGTGCCAGCACCCTTCCTGGACATGAGACCTACGAGCAGTACTTC	CASTLPGHETYEQYF
TRBD1	TRBJ1-5	NA	TRBV19	TGTGCCAGTAGTAACAGGGGTATCAAGCCGCCCCAGCATTTT	CASSNRGIKPPQHF
NA	TRBJ1-6	NA	TRBV6-1	TGTGCCAGCAGTGTCGCACTTTTGGATCCAACCCTCCACTTT	CASSVALLDPTLHF
NA	TRBJ2-3	NA	TRBV11-3	TGTGCCAGCAGCTTTGAACACACAGATACGCAGTATTTT	CASSFEHTDTQYF
TRBD2	TRBJ2-7	NA	TRBV20-1	TGCAGTGCTAGACCGGGGGGCGAGCAGTACTTC	CSARPGGEQYF
NA	TRBJ1-1	few	TRBV7-9	TGTGCCAGCACCACAGGGAACACTGAAGCTTTCTTT	CASTTGNTEAFF
NA	TRBJ2-1	NA	TRBV6-5	TGTGCCAGCACCAGGGGGCTAGCGGCAAACAATGAGCAGTTCTTC	CASTRGLAANNEQFF
NA	TRBJ2-5	once	TRBV11-2	TGTGCCAGCAGCTTTACGGGAACGGGCGGAGAGACCCAGTACTTC	CASSFTGTGGETQYF
NA	TRBJ2-3	NA	TRBV10-3	TGTGCCATCAGTGACGGGGCGTCCGGCGCAGATACGCAGTATTTT	CAISDGASGADTQYF
TRBD2	TRBJ2-4	NA	TRBV18	TGTGCCAGCTCACCACTAGCGGGAGTGCAAAACATTCAGTACTTC	CASSPLAGVQNIQYF
NA	TRBJ1-2	few	TRBV5-1	TGCGCCAGCAGCTTGAATGACAGATTCTATGGCTACACCTTC	CASSLNDRFYGYTF
NA	TRBJ2-4	once	TRBV19	TGTGCCAGTAGTGAAGCTTCACTAGCCAAAAACATTCAGTACTTC	CASSEASLAKNIQYF